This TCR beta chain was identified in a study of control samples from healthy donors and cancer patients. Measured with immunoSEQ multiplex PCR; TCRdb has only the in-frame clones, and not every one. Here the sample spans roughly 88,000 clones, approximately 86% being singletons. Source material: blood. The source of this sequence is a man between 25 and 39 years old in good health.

CDR3 DNA sequence: TGTGCCATCAGTGAGCAGGGCAATCAGCCCCAGCATTTT. Its translation is CAISEQGNQPQHF. The chain has TRBV10-3 and TRBJ1-5; no reliable D call. This CDR3 has 13 amino acids. Germline V CDR1 and CDR2: ENHRY, SYGVKD. V gave up 2 bases and J gave up 2 bases, with 4 bases separating them.